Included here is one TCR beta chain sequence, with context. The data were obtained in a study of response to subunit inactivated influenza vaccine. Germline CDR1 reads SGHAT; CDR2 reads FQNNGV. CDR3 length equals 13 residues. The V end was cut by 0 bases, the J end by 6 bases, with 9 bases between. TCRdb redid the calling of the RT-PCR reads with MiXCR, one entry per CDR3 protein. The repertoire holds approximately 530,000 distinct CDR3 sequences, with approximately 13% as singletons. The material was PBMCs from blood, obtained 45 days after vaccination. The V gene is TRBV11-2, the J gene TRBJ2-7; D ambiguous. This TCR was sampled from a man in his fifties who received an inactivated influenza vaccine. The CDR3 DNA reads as TGTGCCAGCAGCTTAGACGGACGACTCGAGCAGTACTTC. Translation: CASSLDGRLEQYF.